These 24 T cell receptor beta chains were sequenced from one sample in a study of blood T cells in healthy people across ages. Combining a sample-barcoded 5' primer with a J-beta primer mix, a second PCR ran for 7 to 11 cycles. MiXCR was run by TCRdb on the 5' RACE reads, yielding one entry per CDR3 protein. Seen here are some 1.5 million distinct CDR3 sequences, roughly two fifths observed once, and the top ten hold about 3.8%. Sequencing was carried out using blood. Receptors originate from a woman aged 18-30 years in good health.

The chain carries TRBV7-2 and TRBJ2-3; the D is unclear. V was shortened by 7 bases and J by 1 base, with 12 bases between the two germline ends. Per germline, CDR1 SGHTA and CDR2 FQGNSA. The CDR3 has 14 amino acids. The CDR3: CASTQDGGTDTQYF. Here the CDR3 DNA reads TGTGCCAGCACTCAGGACGGAGGCACAGATACGCAGTATTTT.

The chain combines TRBV7-2 with TRBJ2-5, with TRBD1 matching 10 bases. The J call may not be correct, given that the DNA end is closer to TRBJ2-7. Germline CDR1 is SGHTA and CDR2 is FQGNSA. This CDR3 contains 14 residues. The CDR3 spells CASLTRQGANEQYF. The CDR3 DNA reads as TGTGCCAGCCTCACGAGACAGGGGGCCAACGAGCAGTACTTC.

With regard to this clonotype: One end of the junction varies from germline; a read error may be responsible. The V gene is TRBV10-3, the J gene TRBJ2-1; D is perhaps TRBD2 (7 bases). Germline-derived CDR1 and CDR2 are ENHRY and SYGVKD. This CDR3 region has 17 residues. The CDR3: CAIRDWEAGHPYNEQFF. CDR3 nucleotide sequence: TGTGCCATCCGTGACTGGGAAGCGGGACACCCATACAATGAGCAGTTCTTC.

The gene calls are TRBV20-1 and TRBJ2-3, with D perhaps being TRBD1 or TRBD2 (5 bases each). With 4 bases removed from V and 6 bases from J, the gap between germline ends came to 14 bases. Germline CDR1 DFQATT, CDR2 SNEGSKA (reference sequence). The CDR3 loop spans 13 amino acids. In nucleotides, the CDR3 is TGCAGTGCTATGGGGACCTTCTGCGATACGCAGTATTTT. Translation gives CSAMGTFCDTQYF.

V and J are TRBV5-1 and TRBJ2-7; TRBD2 might be the D (6 bases). Trimming took off 4 bases at V and 2 bases at J, with 10 bases between the two ends. This CDR3 has 13 amino acids. Per germline, CDR1 SGHRS and CDR2 YFSETQ. The CDR3 DNA reads as TGCGCCAGCAGCCCGGAGGGTCCCTACGAGCAGTACTTC. Protein sequence: CASSPEGPYEQYF.

This clonotype was picked up a small number of times. This chain joins TRBV25-1 and TRBJ2-1; 8 nucleotides align to TRBD2. With V trimmed by 8 bases and J by 8 bases, 8 bases remained unmatched. Germline assignment: CDR1 MGHDK and CDR2 SYGVNS. The CDR3 runs 13 residues. DNA for the CDR3: TGTGCCAGCGCCGGGACTAGTATCTATGAGCAGTTCTTC. It translates to CASAGTSIYEQFF.

This clonotype was found a few times. The chain combines TRBV20-1 with TRBJ1-5; D is possibly TRBD1 (5 bases). Germline lookup yields CDR1 DFQATT and CDR2 SNEGSKA (reference sequence). The CDR3 contains 14 residues. Trimming shortened V by 2 bases and J by 1 base, and 9 bases separated the two germline ends. CDR3 in amino acids: CSARPGLSNQPQHF. DNA for the CDR3: TGCAGTGCTAGACCGGGACTGAGCAATCAGCCCCAGCATTTT.

This clonotype was seen more than once but under ten times. V usage is TRBV6-2 or TRBV6-3 and J usage is TRBJ2-3, with 7 bases aligning to TRBD2. From germline, CDR1 is MNHEY and CDR2 SVGEGT. With 6 bases clipped from V and 8 bases from J, the junction kept 8 bases outside the gene matches. The CDR3 contains 13 residues. In DNA, the CDR3 is TGTGCCAGCAGCCAAGCGGGACTTATTACGCAGTATTTT. Residues: CASSQAGLITQYF.

The gene calls are TRBV3-1 and TRBJ1-2, with 7 bases lining up with TRBD1. V trimming: 4 bases; J trimming: 2 bases; junction bases outside the gene matches: 7. Germline-derived CDR1 and CDR2 are LGHDT and YNNKEL (reference sequence). CDR3 length: 15 residues. As DNA, the CDR3 is TGTGCCAGCAGCCCTTTCCGGGACAGCAACTATGGCTACACCTTC. Encoded protein: CASSPFRDSNYGYTF.

The CDR3 DNA reads TGTGCCAGCAGTCCTAGTCGACGCTTACGAAACTATGGCTACACCTTC. The encoded protein is CASSPSRRLRNYGYTF. The J gene is TRBJ1-2, the V gene TRBV12-3 or TRBV12-4, with D hard to call. With 5 bases removed from V and 2 bases from J, the gap between germline ends came to 18 bases. The CDR3 is 16 residues long.

This clonotype was found a few times. J is TRBJ2-2 and V is TRBV12-3 or TRBV12-4; 7 positions agree with TRBD1. J was trimmed by 7 bases and V by 6 bases; bases with no gene match: 14. The CDR3 runs to 16 residues. Here the CDR3 reads CASRPRSTGISGELFF. The CDR3 nucleotides read TGTGCCAGCAGGCCTCGCTCGACAGGGATAAGCGGGGAGCTGTTTTTT.

The chain links TRBV15 to TRBJ1-4; 7 bases fit TRBD1. V lost 2 bases and J lost 6; bases outside the gene matches: 3. Germline V gives CDR1 LNHNV, CDR2 YYDKDF (reference sequence). The CDR3 has 14 amino acids. CDR3 DNA sequence: TGTGCCACCAGCAGAAGGGGGCCAGATGAAAAACTGTTTTTT. The encoded protein is CATSRRGPDEKLFF.

V gene TRBV6-5 combines with J gene TRBJ2-3; 8 bases agree with TRBD2. The CDR3 extends over 14 amino acids. V was pared by 1 base and J by 5 bases, with 2 bases of the junction left unmatched. Germline V CDR1 and CDR2: MNHEY, SVGAGI. The CDR3 DNA sequence: TGTGCCAGCAGTTACTACCGGGAGGGAGATACGCAGTATTTT. As protein: CASSYYREGDTQYF.

The chain recombines TRBV25-1 with TRBJ1-4; 7 bases line up with TRBD1. Germline CDR1 reads MGHDK; CDR2 reads SYGVNS. This CDR3 is built from 15 residues. Trimming removed 6 bases from V and 3 bases from J; junction bases left unmatched: 7. CDR3 DNA sequence: TGTGCCAGCAGCGCACCGGGACAGCCTAATGAAAAACTGTTTTTT. It translates to CASSAPGQPNEKLFF.

V usage is TRBV5-1 and J usage is TRBJ1-2, with D perhaps matching TRBD1 (5 bases). The V and J ends lost 0 bases and 7 bases respectively, with 13 bases between them. This CDR3 contains 14 residues. Germline V gene data show CDR1 as SGHRS and CDR2 as YFSETQ. CDR3 nucleotide sequence: TGCGCCAGCAGCTTGGCCGGGGGGTCCGGTGGCTACACCTTC. This sequence encodes CASSLAGGSGGYTF.

The chain carries TRBV4-3 and TRBJ1-1; 7 bases are a match to TRBD1. The J segment lost 0 bases and the V segment lost 3 bases, leaving 1 base of the junction unmatched. Germline values: CDR1 LGHNA, CDR2 YSLEER. CDR3 length: 14 amino acids. The CDR3, as DNA: TGCGCCAGCAGCCATGACAGGGTGAACACTGAAGCTTTCTTT. Protein product: CASSHDRVNTEAFF.

V is TRBV12-3 or TRBV12-4 and J is TRBJ1-1; no clear D gene. CDR3 size: 16 residues. The V gene lost 3 bases and the J gene lost 0 bases, with 14 bases spanning the gap. CDR3 nucleotide sequence: TGTGCCAGCAGTTTTTCGGTCGTCAGCATGAACACTGAAGCTTTCTTT. It codes for CASSFSVVSMNTEAFF.

As to this clonotype: A much larger clone lies one base from this, so it may be a read error. The chain combines TRBV12-5 with TRBJ2-5; tentatively, D is TRBD1 or TRBD2 (6 bases each). This CDR3 comprises 11 residues. Trimming took off 9 bases at V and 11 bases at J, with 16 bases between the two ends. In germline, CDR1 is LGHNT, CDR2 FRNRAP. The CDR3 region is CARGLRGGQYF. CDR3 bases: TGTGCTAGGGGTCTACGAGGGGGGCAGTACTTC.

The rearrangement links TRBV14 to TRBJ1-2; D gene unclear. The germline V and J ends were trimmed by 4 bases and 6 bases, with 15 bases remaining between them. CDR3 length: 14 residues. Germline V lookup: CDR1 SGHDN, CDR2 FVKESK. The CDR3 region has the DNA TGTGCCAGCAGCCGAGGGCCCTCTGGGCATGGCTACACCTTC. Translating gives CASSRGPSGHGYTF. The full variable domain, in which reference TRBV14 and TRBJ1-2 provide the parts outside the CDR3, is EAGVTQFPSHSVIEKGQTVTLRCDPISGHDNLYWYRRVMGKEIKFLLHFVKESKQDESGMPNNRFLAERTGGTYSTLKVQPAELEDSGVYFCASSRGPSGHGYTFGSGTRLTVV.

J is TRBJ1-2 and V is TRBV7-8; D unclear. From germline, CDR1 is SGHVS and CDR2 FQNEAQ. The CDR3 is 15 residues long. Trimming removed 3 bases from V and 4 bases from J, with 15 bases in between. Here the CDR3 reads CASSFYEPEAYGYTF. DNA of the CDR3: TGTGCCAGCAGCTTCTACGAGCCGGAAGCCTATGGCTACACCTTC.

V and J are TRBV28 and TRBJ2-7; 8 bases match TRBD1. The ends lost 7 bases at V and 2 bases at J; junction bases unmatched: 10. This CDR3 has 15 residues. Germline CDR1 MDHEN, CDR2 SYDVKM. CDR3 residues: CASNLTGQAPYEQYF. The CDR3 nucleotides read TGTGCCAGCAATCTGACGGGACAGGCCCCCTACGAGCAGTACTTC.

This rearrangement joins TRBV5-1 to TRBJ2-7; D is possibly TRBD2 (6 bases). Looked up from germline, CDR1 is SGHRS and CDR2 is YFSETQ. V was clipped by 3 bases and J by 2 bases, with 12 bases between them. The CDR3 is 14 residues long. DNA of the CDR3: TGCGCCAGCAGCTACACCGGGACTCCCTACGAGCAGTACTTC. It translates to CASSYTGTPYEQYF.

This clonotype was observed a handful of times. The chain employs TRBV4-1 and TRBJ1-2; perhaps TRBD1 as D (6 bases). Germline CDR1 and CDR2: MGHRA and YSYEKL. Trimming stripped 1 base from V and 0 bases from J, with 9 bases between. The CDR3 sequence is 15 residues long. The CDR3 DNA reads TGCGCCAGCAGCCAAGCAGGGGACACTAACTATGGCTACACCTTC. Its protein product is CASSQAGDTNYGYTF.

In DNA, the CDR3 is TGTGCCAGCAGTCATAGGGACAGCGCCTATGGCTACACCTTC. Protein: CASSHRDSAYGYTF. The chain joins TRBV6-2 or TRBV6-3 to TRBJ1-2; 7 bases agree with TRBD1. V lost 5 bases, J lost 4 bases, and 7 bases stayed unmatched. Germline-derived CDR1 and CDR2 are MNHEY and SVGEGT. The CDR3 loop spans 14 amino acids.